This entry concerns a single T cell receptor (beta chain). Its antigen is undetermined. By quantitative 5'-RACE with molecular barcodes, the TCR beta libraries were made. TCRdb reprocessed the 5' RACE reads via MiXCR and lists one record per CDR3 protein. Of about 330,000 distinct CDR3 sequences listed, around 7.6% are singletons. The entry originates in a study of CD8 T cells in ankylosing spondylitis. Whole-study findings and limits: Past research had described some motif variants in reactive arthritis synovial fluid and blood. One TCR beta motif, made up of under ten highly homologous variants, appeared characteristic of ankylosing spondylitis blood.

The origin of this receptor is a male donor with ankylosing spondylitis. Sequencing input: blood, either unsorted or a sorted T cell fraction (not recorded which).

In DNA, the CDR3 is TGCGCCAGCAGCACGGATCAGGGAAATAATGAAAAACTGTTTTTT. Protein product: CASSTDQGNNEKLFF. The chain links TRBV5-1 to TRBJ1-4; a weak D match, TRBD1 (5 bases). CDR3 length: 15 residues. Trimming shortened V by 4 bases and J by 4 bases, and 14 bases separated the two germline ends. Looked up from germline, CDR1 is SGHRS and CDR2 is YFSETQ.